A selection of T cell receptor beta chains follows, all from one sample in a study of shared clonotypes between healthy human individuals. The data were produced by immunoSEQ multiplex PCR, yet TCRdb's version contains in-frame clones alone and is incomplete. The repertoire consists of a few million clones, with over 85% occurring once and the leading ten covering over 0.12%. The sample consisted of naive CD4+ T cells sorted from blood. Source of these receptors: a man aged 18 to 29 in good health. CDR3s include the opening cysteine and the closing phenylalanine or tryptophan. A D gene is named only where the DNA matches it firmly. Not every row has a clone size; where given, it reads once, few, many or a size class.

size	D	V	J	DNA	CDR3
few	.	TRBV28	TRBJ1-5	TGTGCCAGCAGAATTAGCAATCAGCCCCAGCATTTT	CASRISNQPQHF
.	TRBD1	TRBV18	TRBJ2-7	TGTGCCAGCTCACCCAACAGGGGTCGCATCCTTGCTTCGGGCGAGCAGTACTTC	CASSPNRGRILASGEQYF
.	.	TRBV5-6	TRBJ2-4	TGTGCCAGCAGCTCCGTAAGAGCCAAAAACATTCAGTACTTC	CASSSVRAKNIQYF
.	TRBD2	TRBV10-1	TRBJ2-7	TGCGCCAGCAGTGAGTCTGTACTAGCGGGAGGATACGAGCAGTACTTC	CASSESVLAGGYEQYF
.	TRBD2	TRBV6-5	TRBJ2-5	TGTGCCAGCAGCATTACGGGGGGGAGTAAGGAGACCCAGTACTTC	CASSITGGSKETQYF
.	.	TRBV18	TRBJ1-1	TGTGCCAGCTCAGCGGGGGGCACTGAAGCTTTCTTT	CASSAGGTEAFF
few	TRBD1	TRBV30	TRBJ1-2	TGTGCCTGGAACCAGGGGGACTATGGCTACACCTTC	CAWNQGDYGYTF
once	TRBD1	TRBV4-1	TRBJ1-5	TGCGCCAGCAGCCAAGAGACAGGGATCAACCAGCCCCAGCATTTT	CASSQETGINQPQHF
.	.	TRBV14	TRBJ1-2	TGTGCCAGCAGCCAAGAATCAGGCTTTTATGGCTACACCTTC	CASSQESGFYGYTF
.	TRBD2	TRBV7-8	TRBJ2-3	TGTGCCAGCAGCTTAACGGCGGGGGGCAGCACAGATACGCAGTATTTT	CASSLTAGGSTDTQYF
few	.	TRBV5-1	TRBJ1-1	TGCGCCAGCAGTATCAGGGTAGGGACTGAAGCTTTCTTT	CASSIRVGTEAFF
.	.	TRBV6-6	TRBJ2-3	TGTGCCAGCAGTTGGGGGGATCGGGGAAAAGATACGCAGTATTTT	CASSWGDRGKDTQYF
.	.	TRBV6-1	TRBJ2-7	TGTGCCAGCCCCAGAGGTGGAGGATCCTACGAGCAGTACTTC	CASPRGGGSYEQYF
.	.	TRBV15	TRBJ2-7	TGTGCCACCAGCATGGTGACAGTCGGCGAGCAGTACTTC	CATSMVTVGEQYF
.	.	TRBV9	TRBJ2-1	TGTGCCAGCAGCGGACTTACAGCGTACAATGAGCAGTTCTTC	CASSGLTAYNEQFF
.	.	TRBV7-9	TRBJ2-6	TGTGCCAGCAGCTTAACGTTCTCTGGGGCCAACGTCCTGACTTTC	CASSLTFSGANVLTF
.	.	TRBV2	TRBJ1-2	TGTGCCAGCAGGACGACGAGCCTCTATGGCTACACCTTC	CASRTTSLYGYTF
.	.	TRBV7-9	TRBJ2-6	TGTGCCAGCGACACAAGCTCTGGGGCCAACGTCCTGACTTTC	CASDTSSGANVLTF
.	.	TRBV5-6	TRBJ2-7	TGTGCCAGCAGCCCGGGACGGAGCTACGAGCAGTACTTC	CASSPGRSYEQYF
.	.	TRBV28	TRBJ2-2	TGTGCCAGCGGGAAGGAGAACACCGGGGAGCTGTTTTTT	CASGKENTGELFF
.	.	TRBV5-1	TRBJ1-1	TGCGCCAGCAGCCCAGTGCAGGGGAACACTGAAGCTTTCTTT	CASSPVQGNTEAFF
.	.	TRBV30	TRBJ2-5	TGTGCCTGGAGCATGACAGGTTTGACAGAGACCCAGTACTTC	CAWSMTGLTETQYF
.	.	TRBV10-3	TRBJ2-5	TGTGCCATCAGTCCAGCGGGCCAAGAGACCCAGTACTTC	CAISPAGQETQYF
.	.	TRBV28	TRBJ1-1	TGTGCCAGCAGTTCTCCAGGAGGGGGGAACACTGAAGCTTTCTTT	CASSSPGGGNTEAFF
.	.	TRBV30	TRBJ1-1	TGTGCCTGGAGTGTACGGGCGGAAGCTTTCTTT	CAWSVRAEAFF
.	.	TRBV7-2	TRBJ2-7	TGTGCCAGCAGCTTATTGGACGCCCCTTACTACGAGCAGTACTTC	CASSLLDAPYYEQYF
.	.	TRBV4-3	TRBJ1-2	TGCGCCAGCAGCCAACAACAGGGCTATTATGGCTACACCTTC	CASSQQQGYYGYTF
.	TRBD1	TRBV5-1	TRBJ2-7	TGCGCCAGCAGCTCATCCGGGACAGGGGGTCTCTACGAGCAGTACTTC	CASSSSGTGGLYEQYF
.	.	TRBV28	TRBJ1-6	TGTGCCAGCAGTTTCCCTGGGAGGAATTCACCCCTCCACTTT	CASSFPGRNSPLHF
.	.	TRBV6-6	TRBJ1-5	TGTGCCAGCAGTTACTCACAGGGAACGGATCAGCCCCAGCATTTT	CASSYSQGTDQPQHF
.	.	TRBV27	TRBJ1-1	TGTGCCAGCTCAGGGTACACTGAAGCTTTCTTT	CASSGYTEAFF
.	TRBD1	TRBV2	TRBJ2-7	TGTGCCGGGAAGGGACAGGGTGAGCAGTACTTC	CAGKGQGEQYF
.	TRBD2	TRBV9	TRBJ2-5	TGTGCCAGCAGCGTAGCCCCTGCTAGCGGCCAAGAGACCCAGTACTTC	CASSVAPASGQETQYF
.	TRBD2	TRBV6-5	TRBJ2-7	TGTGCCAGCAAAGGGACTAGCGGTTCCTACGAGCAGTACTTC	CASKGTSGSYEQYF
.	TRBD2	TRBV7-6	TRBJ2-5	TGTGCCAGCAGCTTAGCTGGACTAGTGTACCAAGAGACCCAGTACTTC	CASSLAGLVYQETQYF
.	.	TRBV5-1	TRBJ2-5	TGCGCCAGCAGCGCAAACCAAGAGACCCAGTACTTC	CASSANQETQYF
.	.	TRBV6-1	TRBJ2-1	TGTGCCAGCAGTGAGCTGGCAAGTGAGCAGTTCTTC	CASSELASEQFF
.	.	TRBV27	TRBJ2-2	TGTGCCAGCGGTCGACAGTTGAACACCGGGGAGCTGTTTTTT	CASGRQLNTGELFF
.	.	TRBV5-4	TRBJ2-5	TGTGCCAGCAGCCGCCCGGGACACCAAGAGACCCAGTACTTC	CASSRPGHQETQYF
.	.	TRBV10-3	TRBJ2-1	TGTGCCATCAGTGTGGGGAATGAGCAGTTCTTC	CAISVGNEQFF
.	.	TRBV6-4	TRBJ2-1	TGTGCCAGCAGTTCGACAGGTTACAATGAGCAGTTCTTC	CASSSTGYNEQFF
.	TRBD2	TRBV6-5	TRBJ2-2	TGTGCCAGCAGTCTAGCGGGGGGGCATACCGGGGAGCTGTTTTTT	CASSLAGGHTGELFF
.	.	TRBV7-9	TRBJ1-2	TGTGCCAGCAGCTTAGACGGGGTCTATGGCTACACCTTC	CASSLDGVYGYTF
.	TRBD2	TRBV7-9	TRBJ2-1	TGTGCCAGCAGCTCCGTATCGACTAGCCCTAGTTTAGATGAGCAGTTCTTC	CASSSVSTSPSLDEQFF
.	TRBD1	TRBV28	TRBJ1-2	TGTGCCAGCAGGCTAGGGGGCGCAAGGAACTATGGCTACACCTTC	CASRLGGARNYGYTF
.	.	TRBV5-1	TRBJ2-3	TGCGCCAGCAGCCCGCAAGGCCAGCCCGCAGATACGCAGTATTTT	CASSPQGQPADTQYF
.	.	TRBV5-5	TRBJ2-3	TGTGCCAGCAGCTTGGAAGGGAGCACAGATACGCAGTATTTT	CASSLEGSTDTQYF
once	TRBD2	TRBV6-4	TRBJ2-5	TGTGCCAGCAGTGTGCCTAGCGGGGGAGCGAGGGAGACCCAGTACTTC	CASSVPSGGARETQYF